This is a list of T cell receptor beta chains from one sample in a study of metastatic and nonmetastatic thyroid tumors. MiXCR re-clonotyped the PCR reads for TCRdb. The table records some 28,000 clones, 20% to 25% of them present only once. The sequencing input was blood. These receptors were collected from a female donor with papillary thyroid cancer or a benign thyroid nodule (not recorded which). Some clones in this sample may be carry-over from other donors' samples. Each CDR3 is given with its conserved first and last residue. D genes are given only for firm matches. Size is stated for part of the rows, as once, few or many counts, or as a class when the clone is expanded.

CDR3aa | CDR3nt | abundance | v_gene | d_gene | j_gene
CSASHSGGASNEQFF | TGCAGTGCTAGTCATAGCGGGGGGGCGTCCAATGAGCAGTTCTTC | NA | TRBV20-1 | TRBD2 | TRBJ2-1
CSVQGFYYTF | TGCAGCGTCCAGGGGTTTTACTACACCTTC | few | TRBV29-1 | NA | TRBJ1-2
CASRSGGYNEQFF | TGTGCCAGCAGGAGCGGGGGTTACAATGAGCAGTTCTTC | many | TRBV6-2/TRBV6-3 | TRBD2 | TRBJ2-1
CASSPSFNTGELFF | TGTGCCAGCAGCCCATCTTTCAACACCGGGGAGCTGTTTTTT | many | TRBV2 | NA | TRBJ2-2
CASSFEAGGYNEQFF | TGTGCCAGCAGCTTTGAGGCGGGAGGCTACAATGAGCAGTTCTTC | many | TRBV5-5 | TRBD2 | TRBJ2-1
CASSVHKSREQYF | TGTGCCAGCAGTGTCCACAAGAGTCGTGAGCAGTACTTC | few | TRBV6-1 | NA | TRBJ2-7
CASRPGLAAYEQYF | TGTGCCAGCAGACCGGGACTAGCGGCCTACGAGCAGTACTTC | many | TRBV6-2/TRBV6-3 | TRBD2 | TRBJ2-7
CASSISAEPHYEQYF | TGTGCCAGTAGTATTTCGGCGGAACCTCACTACGAGCAGTACTTC | many | TRBV19 | NA | TRBJ2-7
CASSQLGTYNEQFF | TGTGCCAGCAGCCAACTAGGGACCTACAATGAGCAGTTCTTC | few | TRBV3-1 | NA | TRBJ2-1
CASSETSGGTDTQYF | TGTGCCAGCAGTGAAACTAGCGGAGGGACAGATACGCAGTATTTT | few | TRBV6-1 | TRBD2 | TRBJ2-3
CASRGQGVVTDTQYF | TGTGCCAGCAGAGGGCAGGGGGTTGTCACAGATACGCAGTATTTT | NA | TRBV6-1 | TRBD1 | TRBJ2-3
CASRTSGGAGETQYF | TGTGCCAGCAGAACTAGCGGGGGGGCCGGGGAGACCCAGTACTTC | many | TRBV2 | TRBD2 | TRBJ2-5
CAISESVDDTEAFF | TGTGCCATCAGTGAGTCTGTCGACGACACTGAAGCTTTCTTT | NA | TRBV10-3 | NA | TRBJ1-1
CASSQASHYQFF | TGTGCCAGCAGCCAAGCTTCCCACTATCAGTTCTTC | many | TRBV3-1 | NA | TRBJ2-1
CAWKGGGEKLFF | TGTGCCTGGAAAGGGGGAGGTGAAAAACTGTTTTTT | many | TRBV30 | NA | TRBJ1-4
CASSRVPAGGMGNEQFF | TGTGCCAGCAGTCGGGTTCCCGCAGGGGGAATGGGCAATGAGCAGTTCTTC | NA | TRBV3-1 | TRBD1 | TRBJ2-1
CASSSSGIGNQPQHF | TGTGCCAGCAGCTCCTCGGGGATAGGCAATCAGCCCCAGCATTTT | many | TRBV7-8 | NA | TRBJ1-5
CASSIRRSMNTEAFF | TGTGCCAGTAGTATCCGGCGCAGTATGAACACTGAAGCTTTCTTT | NA | TRBV19 | NA | TRBJ1-1
CASSEAGGNTGELFF | TGTGCCAGCAGCGAAGCGGGGGGCAACACCGGGGAGCTGTTTTTT | NA | TRBV7-9 | TRBD2 | TRBJ2-2
CSATKQGANQPQHF | TGCAGTGCTACTAAGCAGGGGGCTAATCAGCCCCAGCATTTT | NA | TRBV20-1 | TRBD1 | TRBJ1-5
CASSLFTTAGEQYF | TGTGCCAGCAGCTTATTTACCACGGCAGGCGAGCAGTACTTC | NA | TRBV5-8 | NA | TRBJ2-7
CASSLQPGPETQYF | TGTGCCAGCAGCTTGCAGCCGGGTCCCGAGACCCAGTACTTC | many | TRBV5-4 | NA | TRBJ2-5
CATGTDYGYTF | TGTGCCACCGGGACAGACTATGGCTACACCTTC | few | TRBV6-1 | TRBD1 | TRBJ1-2
CASSQDGNSGQINEQFF | TGCGCCAGCAGCCAAGATGGGAATAGCGGGCAAATCAATGAGCAGTTCTTC | once | TRBV4-1 | TRBD2 | TRBJ2-1
CASSTTGVDGYTF | TGCGCCAGCAGCACAACAGGGGTAGATGGCTACACCTTC | NA | TRBV5-1 | TRBD1 | TRBJ1-2
CASSKQGRDTEAFF | TGTGCCAGCAGCAAGCAGGGGAGGGATACTGAAGCTTTCTTT | NA | TRBV9 | NA | TRBJ1-1
CASSDSTGDGYTF | TGTGCCAGCAGTGACTCGACAGGGGATGGCTACACCTTC | NA | TRBV6-4 | TRBD1 | TRBJ1-2
CASSLAQGQPQHF | TGCGCCAGCAGCTTGGCACAGGGTCAGCCCCAGCATTTT | NA | TRBV5-1 | NA | TRBJ1-5
CASSHLIAGTGVDGPYGYTF | TGCGCCAGCAGCCACCTAATTGCCGGGACAGGGGTTGATGGCCCCTATGGCTACACCTTC | NA | TRBV4-1 | TRBD1 | TRBJ1-2
CSARDSYRSPDTQYF | TGCAGTGCTAGAGATAGTTACAGGTCCCCAGATACGCAGTATTTT | many | TRBV20-1 | NA | TRBJ2-3
CAISQREMAGQYF | TGTGCCATTTCCCAGCGGGAGATGGCGGGGCAGTACTTC | NA | TRBV10-3 | TRBD2 | TRBJ2-7
CSVGTSVTDTQYF | TGCAGCGTCGGGACTAGCGTCACAGATACGCAGTATTTT | many | TRBV29-1 | TRBD2 | TRBJ2-3
CAWSVVGSTGELFF | TGTGCCTGGAGTGTCGTGGGGAGTACCGGGGAGCTGTTTTTT | once | TRBV30 | NA | TRBJ2-2
CATSDMTGGYETQYF | TGTGCCACCAGTGATATGACGGGGGGCTATGAGACCCAGTACTTC | many | TRBV24-1 | NA | TRBJ2-5
CASSYGAQETQYF | TGTGCCAGCAGTTACGGCGCACAAGAGACCCAGTACTTC | NA | TRBV6-9 | NA | TRBJ2-5
CASSRQGVWAGYGYTF | TGTGCCAGCAGCAGGCAGGGGGTTTGGGCCGGCTATGGCTACACCTTC | NA | TRBV6-1 | TRBD1 | TRBJ1-2
CAAWIARGVYGYTF | TGTGCCGCCTGGATTGCGAGGGGGGTCTATGGCTACACCTTC | NA | TRBV30 | NA | TRBJ1-2
CSARGLAGGLSNTGELFF | TGCAGTGCTAGGGGACTAGCGGGGGGCCTCTCGAACACCGGGGAGCTGTTTTTT | few | TRBV20-1 | TRBD2 | TRBJ2-2